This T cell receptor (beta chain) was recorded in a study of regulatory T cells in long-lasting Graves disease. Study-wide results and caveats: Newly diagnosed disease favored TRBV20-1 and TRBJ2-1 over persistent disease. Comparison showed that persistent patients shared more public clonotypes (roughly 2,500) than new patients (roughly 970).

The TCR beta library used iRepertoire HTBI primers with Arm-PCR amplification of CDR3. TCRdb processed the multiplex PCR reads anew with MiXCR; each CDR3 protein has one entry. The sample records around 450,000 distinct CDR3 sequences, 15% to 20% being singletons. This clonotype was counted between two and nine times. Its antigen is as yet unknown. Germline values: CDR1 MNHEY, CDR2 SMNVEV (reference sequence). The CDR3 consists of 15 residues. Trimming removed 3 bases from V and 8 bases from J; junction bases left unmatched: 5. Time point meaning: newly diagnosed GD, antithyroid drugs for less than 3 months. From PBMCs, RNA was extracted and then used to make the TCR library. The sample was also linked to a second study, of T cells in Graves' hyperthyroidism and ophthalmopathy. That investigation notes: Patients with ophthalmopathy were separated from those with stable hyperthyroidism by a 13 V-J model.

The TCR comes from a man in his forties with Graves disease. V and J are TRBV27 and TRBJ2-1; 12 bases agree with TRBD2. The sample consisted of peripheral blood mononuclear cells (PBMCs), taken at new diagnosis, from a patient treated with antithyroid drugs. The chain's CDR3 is CASSFTSGRSDEQFF. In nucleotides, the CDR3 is TGTGCCAGCAGTTTCACTAGCGGGAGGTCCGATGAGCAGTTCTTC.